A selection of T cell receptor beta chains follows, all from one sample in a study of blood T cell repertoires in COVID-19. Libraries were prepared by immunoSEQ multiplex PCR; TCRdb keeps only in-frame clonotypes and omits some of them. The top ten hold around 1.9% of the sample, which has 95,000 to 120,000 clones, 60% to 85% seen once. Sequencing used peripheral blood. The receptors were sampled from a woman in her 40s with acute or convalescent COVID-19. Both conserved end residues are part of each CDR3. The D gene is left open where the match is weak. Rows may omit the clone size; those that give it use once, few, many or a size class.

v_gene	j_gene	d_gene	abundance	CDR3aa	CDR3nt
TRBV2	TRBJ1-1	NA	few	CADGLRNTEAFF	TGTGCCGATGGCCTCCGGAACACTGAAGCTTTCTTT
TRBV18	TRBJ2-7	TRBD2	NA	CASSPPGLADYEQYF	TGTGCCAGCTCACCACCGGGACTAGCAGACTACGAGCAGTACTTC
TRBV27	TRBJ1-4	NA	NA	CATPWGTSRTNEKLFF	TGTGCCACCCCCTGGGGCACCTCGCGGACTAATGAAAAACTGTTTTTT
TRBV11-2	TRBJ1-6	NA	NA	CASEKGLRGRSPLHF	TGTGCCAGCGAGAAGGGGCTGCGGGGCCGTTCACCCCTCCACTTT
TRBV7-3	TRBJ2-2	NA	NA	CASRRTPNTGELFF	TGTGCCAGCAGGAGGACACCGAACACCGGGGAGCTGTTTTTT
TRBV28	TRBJ1-6	NA	NA	CASSPSGQTHSLHF	TGTGCCAGCAGTCCCTCTGGACAGACCCATTCCCTCCACTTT
TRBV5-1	TRBJ1-4	TRBD1	many	CASSPDGTANEKLFF	TGCGCCAGCAGCCCCGACGGGACAGCTAATGAAAAACTGTTTTTT
TRBV9	TRBJ2-1	TRBD2	NA	CASSPGLGTYNEQFF	TGTGCCAGCAGCCCGGGACTAGGGACGTACAATGAGCAGTTCTTC
TRBV28	TRBJ1-5	NA	NA	CASRQQGGGNQPQHF	TGTGCCAGCAGACAACAGGGTGGTGGCAATCAGCCCCAGCATTTT
TRBV4-3	TRBJ2-3	TRBD2	NA	CASSPGGAADTQYF	TGCGCCAGCAGCCCCGGGGGGGCCGCAGATACGCAGTATTTT
TRBV3-1/TRBV3-2	TRBJ2-1	TRBD2	NA	CASSQGRGEQFF	TGTGCCAGCAGCCAAGGGCGGGGGGAGCAGTTCTTC
TRBV9	TRBJ1-3	NA	few	CASSAAGNTIYF	TGTGCCAGCAGCGCAGCTGGAAACACCATATATTTT
TRBV10-3	TRBJ1-2	NA	NA	CAISETGPYGYTF	TGTGCCATCAGTGAGACAGGCCCCTATGGCTACACCTTC
TRBV2	TRBJ2-1	NA	NA	CASSELVVVNEQFF	TGTGCCAGCAGTGAATTAGTAGTAGTGAATGAGCAGTTCTTC
TRBV18	TRBJ2-7	NA	NA	CASSPGQPDYEQYF	TGTGCCAGCTCACCAGGGCAGCCAGACTACGAGCAGTACTTC
TRBV19	TRBJ1-5	NA	NA	CASSSGGSNQPQHF	TGTGCCAGTAGTAGCGGCGGGAGCAATCAGCCCCAGCATTTT
TRBV18	TRBJ2-2	NA	NA	CASSPPNPGDTGELFF	TGTGCCAGCTCACCACCGAATCCAGGGGACACCGGGGAGCTGTTTTTT
TRBV5-1	TRBJ1-6	NA	NA	CASSDQFSYNSPLHF	TGCGCCAGCAGTGATCAGTTCTCCTATAATTCACCCCTCCACTTT
TRBV5-1	TRBJ2-2	NA	NA	CASSLIGVTGELFF	TGCGCCAGCAGCCTTATAGGGGTCACCGGGGAGCTGTTTTTT
TRBV5-1	TRBJ2-5	NA	few	CASSLGAGPQETQYF	TGCGCCAGCAGCTTGGGGGCAGGCCCCCAAGAGACCCAGTACTTC
TRBV3-1/TRBV3-2	TRBJ1-2	NA	few	CASSPSRGSNYGYTF	TGTGCCAGCAGCCCCAGTAGGGGTTCCAACTATGGCTACACCTTC
TRBV30	TRBJ1-5	NA	few	CAWDQGNQPQHF	TGTGCCTGGGACCAGGGAAATCAGCCCCAGCATTTT
TRBV28	TRBJ2-7	TRBD1	NA	CASIPTAGTGLSDEQYF	TGTGCCAGCATCCCCACCGCCGGGACAGGGCTGTCGGACGAGCAGTACTTC
TRBV29-1	TRBJ2-3	TRBD2	NA	CSGRRGGFTDTQYF	TGCAGCGGGAGGCGGGGGGGCTTCACAGATACGCAGTATTTT